This TCR beta chain comes out of a study of T cells after yellow fever vaccination. The table lists this clonotype with many counts. From the 5' RACE reads, TCRdb called clonotypes with MiXCR, one entry per CDR3 protein. Of about 310,000 distinct CDR3 sequences listed, approximately 3.8% are singletons. Trimming left V 0 bases short and J 2 bases short, with 8 bases between. Germline loops: CDR1 DFQATT, CDR2 SNEGSKA (reference sequence). The CDR3 is 14 residues long. The specimen was PBMCs, collected on the day of the yellow fever booster vaccination. The sequence came from a young man who received the YFV17D yellow fever vaccine. The J gene is TRBJ1-5, the V gene TRBV20-1; D gene ambiguous. The CDR3 nucleotides are TGCAGTGCTAGAGATATAAGGGGCAATCAGCCCCAGCATTTT. Translation gives CSARDIRGNQPQHF.